Sequencing of this TCR delta chain was carried out in a study of γδ T cells in repeated Plasmodium falciparum infection. The CDR3 spans 20 residues. Looked up from germline, CDR1 is GEAIGNYY and CDR2 is EKD. This clone occurred many times. The antigen remains undetermined. A single base is all that separates this from a far larger clone, so a read error is likely. The identical CDR3 is also encoded by other nucleotide sequences in the sample. TCRdb ran CATT on the multiplex PCR reads. The sample records under 65,000 delta-chain clones, 1.5% to 2% being singletons. Study-wide results and limits: Over time and infection, Vgamma9/Vdelta2+ repertoires remained highly stable and polyclonal. Compared with Australian children, Malian Vdelta2-negative repertoires seemed more clonal, less diverse, less shared.

Flow sorting of PBMC yielded separate Vgamma9/Vdelta2+ and Vdelta2-negative gammadelta T cell populations for bulk repertoire analysis. Sequencing used gamma-delta T cells from blood. The source of this sequence is a pool of human donors (malaria-infected and uninfected, not separated). The chain combines TRDV2 with TRDJ1, with D possibly matching TRDD3 (6 bases). No J segment appears in TCRdb, so it was assigned here by matching the sequence to germline. This CDR3 reads CACDHPQSWGSSAYTDKLIF. In nucleotides, the CDR3 is TGTGCCTGTGACCATCCTCAATCCTGGGGATCATCTGCGTACACTGATAAACTCATCTTT.